A single sample is the source of the 32 T cell receptor beta chains below, sequenced in a study of OX40 agonist ivuxolimab in advanced cancers. Sequenced by immunoSEQ multiplex PCR; TCRdb stores in-frame clones only, minus some. The sample includes approximately 87,000 clones, roughly nine tenths of them seen just once. This sample comprised CD4+ or CD8+ T cells sorted from blood, obtained in a trial of the OX40 agonist ivuxolimab. The source of these receptors is an adult with an advanced solid tumor such as melanoma, head and neck, liver or kidney cancer.

In DNA form, the CDR3 reads TGTGCCTGGAGTGTAGATCGGGCAAGCACAGATACGCAGTATTTT. It codes for CAWSVDRASTDTQYF. V usage is TRBV30 and J usage is TRBJ2-3, with D uncertain. This CDR3 region has 15 residues. The germline V gene has CDR1 GTSNPN and CDR2 SVGIG (reference sequence). V was shortened by 0 bases and J by 0 bases, with 10 bases between the two germline ends.

This chain joins TRBV6-5 and TRBJ2-7, with D hard to call. V lost 5 bases and J lost 6, with 11 bases in between. Germline CDR1 is MNHEY and CDR2 is SVGAGI. This CDR3 spans 12 amino acids. For the CDR3, the DNA is TGTGCCAGCAGTGAAGCTTGGAGCGAGCAGTACTTC. Translation: CASSEAWSEQYF.

The V call is TRBV19, the J call TRBJ1-2, with D possibly TRBD1 on 5 matching bases. The length of the CDR3 is 14 residues. V lost 11 bases and J lost 4, with 20 bases in between. CDR1 is LNHDA and CDR2 is SQIVND in the germline V gene (reference sequence). In DNA form, the CDR3 reads TGTGCCTCGTCAGACAGTCTTCTTTCCTATGGCTACACCTTC. Translated: CASSDSLLSYGYTF.

This chain connects TRBV19 to TRBJ1-1; no clear D gene. V was trimmed by 5 bases and J by 1 base, leaving 20 bases between them. This CDR3 contains 17 residues. The germline CDR1 and CDR2 sequences are LNHDA and SQIVND (reference sequence). CDR3 in DNA: TGTGCCAGTAGTTTTTTATTCGGGGAGTTAAAGAACACTGAAGCTTTCTTT. Translating it yields CASSFLFGELKNTEAFF.

The rearrangement joins TRBV9 to TRBJ1-1; 10 bases are shared with TRBD1. CDR1 and CDR2 (germline): SGDLS, YYNGEE. The CDR3 sequence is 15 residues long. Trimming removed 4 bases from V and 7 bases from J; junction bases left unmatched: 10. Written as DNA, the CDR3 is TGTGCCAGCAGCTCCCGGACAGGGGGTGGTATTGAAGCTTTCTTT. This codes for CASSSRTGGGIEAFF.

This chain links TRBV29-1 with TRBJ2-5, with a tentative D call TRBD2 (7 bases). Germline CDR1 is SQVTM and CDR2 is ANQGSEA. V lost 4 bases and J 1 base, leaving 16 bases between the germline ends. The CDR3 has 15 amino acids. The CDR3 protein is CSVGGRGIPQETQYF. The CDR3 coding sequence is TGCAGCGTTGGGGGGCGGGGGATCCCCCAAGAGACCCAGTACTTC.

This chain uses TRBV19 with TRBJ1-5; no clear D gene. This CDR3 region has 17 residues. Germline values: CDR1 LNHDA, CDR2 SQIVND (reference sequence). Trimming shortened V by 2 bases and J by 1 base, and 15 bases separated the two germline ends. The CDR3 coding sequence is TGTGCCAGTAGTATAAATTGGAGCTCTTTCAGCAATCAGCCCCAGCATTTT. Translated, it gives CASSINWSSFSNQPQHF.

The chain couples TRBV7-2 to TRBJ1-6; D unclear. Between the trimmed V and J ends, which lost 1 base and 0 bases, there was a span of 7 bases. This CDR3 comprises 16 residues. The germline V gene encodes CDR1 SGHTA and CDR2 FQGNSA. DNA for the CDR3: TGTGCCAGCAGCTTAGGGCGTAGCTCCTATAATTCACCCCTCCACTTT. Translating gives CASSLGRSSYNSPLHF. Together with reference TRBV7-2 and TRBJ1-6, the CDR3 gives the full variable domain: GAGVSQSPSNKVTEKGKDVELRCDPISGHTALYWYRQSLGQGLEFLIYFQGNSAPDKSGLPSDRFSAERTGGSVSTLTIQRTQQEDSAVYLCASSLGRSSYNSPLHFGNGTRLTVT.

The chain combines TRBV6-6 with TRBJ2-3; D uncertain. The CDR3 spans 16 residues. CDR1 and CDR2 from the germline V gene are MNHNY and SVGAGI (reference sequence). Between the trimmed V and J ends, which lost 0 bases and 0 bases, there was a span of 10 bases. This CDR3 is CASSYSAGTSTDTQYF. The CDR3 DNA reads as TGTGCCAGCAGTTACTCAGCTGGTACTAGCACAGATACGCAGTATTTT.

The chain couples TRBV6-6 to TRBJ2-1, with D perhaps assigned TRBD1 or TRBD2 (5 bases each). Germline V gene sequence: CDR1 MNHNY, CDR2 SVGAGI (reference sequence). V lost 9 bases and J lost 8, with 14 bases in between. The CDR3 contains 12 residues. CDR3 sequence reads: CASFGAYHEQFF. CDR3 bases: TGTGCCAGTTTCGGGGCCTATCATGAGCAGTTCTTC.

This clone was seen once. This chain's CDR3 is CASSLSPGEKLFF. For the CDR3, the DNA is TGTGCCAGCAGCCTCTCGCCGGGAGAAAAACTGTTTTTT. This chain links TRBV6-6 with TRBJ1-4; D remains unclear. CDR3 length: 13 residues. Germline loops: CDR1 MNHNY, CDR2 SVGAGI (reference sequence). Trimming removed 6 bases from V and 8 bases from J, with 13 bases in between.

This chain uses TRBV4-1 with TRBJ1-1; no firm D call. CDR3 length: 12 residues. The V end lost 4 bases, the J end lost 4 bases, and 7 bases lay between the germline ends. Per the germline V gene, CDR1 is MGHRA and CDR2 is YSYEKL. DNA of the CDR3: TGCGCCAGCAGCCCCCGGGGCACTGAAGCTTTCTTT. Its protein product is CASSPRGTEAFF.

In its sample, this clone was seen once. The chain links TRBV15 to TRBJ2-7; 9 bases match TRBD1. From germline, CDR1 is LNHNV and CDR2 YYDKDF (reference sequence). This CDR3 contains 15 residues. With V trimmed by 3 bases and J by 3 bases, 6 bases remained unmatched. CDR3 sequence (DNA): TGTGCCACCAGCAGGGAACCGGGACAGGGCTACGAGCAGTACTTC. This codes for CATSREPGQGYEQYF.

In this sample, this clone turned up once. This rearrangement joins TRBV10-3 to TRBJ1-1; D is unclear. The CDR3 runs 14 residues. Deletions cut 2 bases from V and 0 bases from J, with 7 bases between. CDR1 and CDR2 (germline): ENHRY, SYGVKD. The chain's CDR3 is CAISEGGMNTEAFF. DNA for the CDR3: TGTGCCATCAGTGAGGGAGGAATGAACACTGAAGCTTTCTTT.

As for this clone: This CDR3 is also generated by other DNA sequences in the sample. The gene calls are TRBV12-5 and TRBJ2-7, with D unresolved. CDR1 is LGHNT, CDR2 FRNRAP, per germline. V dropped 4 bases and J dropped 2 bases, with 6 bases sitting between them. The CDR3 is made up of 12 amino acids. The CDR3 loop reads CASGSGAYEQYF. Written as DNA, the CDR3 is TGTGCTAGTGGTTCTGGGGCCTACGAGCAGTACTTC.

CDR3 residues: CATTGGTLGDGYTF. The CDR3 DNA follows: TGTGCCACCACTGGAGGGACGCTCGGGGATGGCTACACCTTC. The gene calls are TRBV9 and TRBJ1-2, with a possible D match to TRBD1 (5 bases). Trimming stripped 9 bases from V and 6 bases from J, with 21 bases between. This CDR3 has 14 residues. CDR1 is SGDLS and CDR2 is YYNGEE in the germline V gene.

The gene calls are TRBV9 and TRBJ2-2; D not certain. The CDR3 runs 13 residues. Germline CDR1 SGDLS, CDR2 YYNGEE. The V end was cut by 4 bases, the J end by 5 bases, with 9 bases between. The CDR3 nucleotides are TGTGCCAGCAGCCCCCCCAGAACCGGGGAGCTGTTTTTT. Its translation is CASSPPRTGELFF.

This chain connects TRBV9 to TRBJ2-2, with D tentatively TRBD1 or TRBD2 (5 bases each). With 1 base removed from V and 4 bases from J, the gap between germline ends came to 20 bases. The CDR3 has 18 residues. Germline V gene data show CDR1 as SGDLS and CDR2 as YYNGEE. DNA of the CDR3: TGTGCCAGCAGCGTACCCCGGGACCCAAAAACGGCCACCGGGGAGCTGTTTTTT. Its translation: CASSVPRDPKTATGELFF.

The CDR3, as DNA: TGTGCCAGCAGTGAATGGGGCCCTACGAATCAGCCCCAGCATTTT. Amino acid sequence: CASSEWGPTNQPQHF. This rearrangement joins TRBV6-1 to TRBJ1-5, with a possible D match to TRBD1 (5 bases). The CDR3 contains 15 residues. The germline gives CDR1 MNHNS, CDR2 SASEGT. Deletions cut 2 bases from V and 4 bases from J, with 12 bases between.

The gene calls are TRBV11-2 and TRBJ2-5, with D uncertain. V was clipped by 4 bases and J by 0 bases, with 9 bases between them. The CDR3 contains 14 residues. The germline V gene encodes CDR1 SGHAT and CDR2 FQNNGV. This CDR3 reads CASSSGPYQETQYF. The CDR3 bases are TGTGCCAGCAGCTCAGGACCATACCAAGAGACCCAGTACTTC.

The CDR3 spells CASSVGDSGSSYEQYF. The DNA for the CDR3 is TGTGCCAGCAGCGTAGGTGATAGCGGGAGCTCCTACGAGCAGTACTTC. V usage is TRBV9 and J usage is TRBJ2-7; TRBD2 agrees at 9 bases. The CDR3 sequence is 16 residues long. The trim removed 0 bases at V and 0 bases at J, leaving 4 bases unmatched. The germline gives CDR1 SGDLS, CDR2 YYNGEE.

The chain links TRBV7-6 to TRBJ2-1; TRBD1 matches 7 bases. The trim removed 4 bases at V and 1 base at J, leaving 4 bases unmatched. The CDR3 has 15 amino acids. Germline-derived CDR1 and CDR2 are SGHVS and FNYEAQ. CDR3 DNA sequence: TGTGCCAGCAGCTCCCCAGGGGGTTCCTACAATGAGCAGTTCTTC. Its protein is CASSSPGGSYNEQFF.

J is TRBJ1-6 and V is TRBV27; TRBD1 aligns across 11 bases. Trimming at V came to 4 bases and at J to 3 bases, leaving 5 bases not matched to a gene. Germline assignment: CDR1 MNHEY and CDR2 SMNVEV (reference sequence). The CDR3 sequence is 17 residues long. The CDR3 protein is CASSSWTGGRYNSPLHF. The CDR3 region has the DNA TGTGCCAGCAGTTCCTGGACAGGGGGCCGCTATAATTCACCCCTCCACTTT.

The rearrangement uses TRBV25-1 and TRBJ1-1; D may be TRBD1 (5 bases). From germline, CDR1 is MGHDK and CDR2 SYGVNS. The V and J ends lost 3 bases and 1 base respectively, with 9 bases between them. This CDR3 has 14 residues. The CDR3 region is CASSEGGANTEAFF. Written as DNA, the CDR3 is TGTGCCAGCAGTGAGGGAGGGGCGAACACTGAAGCTTTCTTT.

The CDR3 coding sequence is TGTGCCAGCAGTTATTTCCCAGGCGGCTCCTACGAGCAGTACTTC. Amino acid sequence: CASSYFPGGSYEQYF. The V gene is TRBV27, the J gene TRBJ2-7, with D uncertain. Germline assignment: CDR1 MNHEY and CDR2 SMNVEV (reference sequence). The CDR3 spans 15 residues. V lost 4 bases and J lost 0, with 13 bases in between.

This chain joins TRBV5-4 and TRBJ2-7, with 7 bases aligning to TRBD1. This CDR3 comprises 15 residues. In germline, CDR1 is SGHNT, CDR2 YYREEE (reference sequence). V was pared by 4 bases and J by 1 base, with 8 bases of the junction left unmatched. The DNA for the CDR3 is TGTGCCAGCAGCGACCAGGGACAGCGTTCCTACGAGCAGTACTTC. This sequence encodes CASSDQGQRSYEQYF.

This chain connects TRBV18 to TRBJ1-2, with D possibly TRBD1 on 5 matching bases. Trimming stripped 5 bases from V and 6 bases from J, with 13 bases between. This CDR3 spans 13 amino acids. Germline V gene lookup returns CDR1 KGHSH and CDR2 LQKENI. The CDR3 region has the DNA TGTGCCAGCTCAACCGGGACTTCTGATGGCTACACCTTC. It yields the protein CASSTGTSDGYTF.

The chain has TRBV7-2 and TRBJ2-7; TRBD1 matches at 9 bases. V was clipped by 6 bases and J by 5 bases; unmatched bases: 11. Looked up from germline, CDR1 is SGHTA and CDR2 is FQGNSA. The CDR3 has 15 residues. CDR3 region: CASSWSGQGTNEQYF. The CDR3 DNA reads as TGTGCCAGCAGTTGGTCCGGACAGGGGACCAACGAGCAGTACTTC.

V is TRBV11-2 and J is TRBJ1-2; tentative D call: TRBD1 (6 bases). V shed 5 bases and J shed 2 bases, with 24 bases lying between them. The CDR3 sequence is 18 residues long. Germline V gene sequence: CDR1 SGHAT, CDR2 FQNNGV. The CDR3: CASSAARQDRTENYGYTF. DNA for the CDR3: TGTGCCAGCAGCGCCGCCCGACAAGATAGGACAGAAAACTATGGCTACACCTTC.

The V call is TRBV29-1, the J call TRBJ2-7, with D perhaps matching TRBD1 (6 bases). The CDR3 has 12 amino acids. V lost 6 bases and J 0 bases, leaving 9 bases between the germline ends. In germline, CDR1 is SQVTM, CDR2 ANQGSEA. DNA for the CDR3: TGCAGCGTCTGGACAGTCTCCTACGAGCAGTACTTC. It yields the protein CSVWTVSYEQYF.

V gene TRBV2 combines with J gene TRBJ1-2; D is unclear. This CDR3 region has 15 residues. Trimming left V 6 bases short and J 1 base short, with 15 bases between. Germline-derived CDR1 and CDR2 are SNHLY and FYNNEI. The CDR3 loop is CASSIAPGGNYGYTF. The CDR3 DNA sequence: TGTGCCAGCAGCATCGCCCCGGGAGGTAACTATGGCTACACCTTC.

The chain links TRBV12-5 to TRBJ2-7, with 8 bases fitting TRBD2. Germline V gene data show CDR1 as LGHNT and CDR2 as FRNRAP. The CDR3 runs to 16 residues. V trimming: 2 bases; J trimming: 5 bases; junction bases outside the gene matches: 11. The CDR3 sequence: CASGLSPGGEVHEQYF. CDR3 coding DNA: TGTGCTAGTGGTTTGTCACCGGGGGGGGAGGTCCACGAGCAGTACTTC.